Listed below are T cell receptor beta chains from one sample, sequenced in a study of cytotoxic CD8 clonotypes in ibrutinib-treated CLL. Produced via immunoSEQ multiplex PCR; TCRdb's table is partial and in-frame only. The data contain fewer than 30,000 clones, roughly three quarters of them singletons. The sequences come from PBMCs, collected after 24 months of ibrutinib treatment. These receptors all stem from a human donor with chronic lymphocytic leukemia. Both conserved end residues are part of each CDR3. A D gene is named only where the DNA matches it firmly. Size values are once, few and many counts, or a class for expanded clones, and some rows have none.

clone_size j_call d_call v_call cdr3_nt cdr3_aa
- TRBJ2-2 TRBD2 TRBV7-8 TGTGCCAGCAGCTCGCGGGGGGGGAACACCGGGGAGCTGTTTTTT CASSSRGGNTGELFF
- TRBJ2-1 TRBD1 TRBV7-9 TGTGCCAGCAGCTTAGGACAGGGAACCTACAATGAGCAGTTCTTC CASSLGQGTYNEQFF
- TRBJ1-5 - TRBV6-5 TGTGCCAGCAGTTACGGGAGCAATCAGCCCCAGCATTTT CASSYGSNQPQHF
- TRBJ2-7 - TRBV5-5 TGTGCCAGCAGCCGGCCGGGGCCCAGCTCCTACGAGCAGTACTTC CASSRPGPSSYEQYF
- TRBJ1-1 - TRBV11-2 TGTGCCAGCAGCTCCAACACTGAAGCTTTCTTT CASSSNTEAFF
once TRBJ2-5 - TRBV27 TGTGCCAGCAGTCCATTAGGGTTAGGCTTAAAGACCCAGTACTTC CASSPLGLGLKTQYF
few TRBJ1-1 - TRBV2 TGTGCCAGCAGTGACGACAGGAGGAACACTGAAGCTTTCTTT CASSDDRRNTEAFF
- TRBJ2-2 - TRBV5-4 TGTGCCAGCAGCATAGTTGTCGGGGAGCTGTTTTTT CASSIVVGELFF
- TRBJ1-2 TRBD1 TRBV7-2 TGTGCCAGGCCGAACAGGGGGCTGATCTATGGCTACACCTTC CARPNRGLIYGYTF
- TRBJ1-1 - TRBV13 TGTGCCAGCAGCTTGGCGATGAACACTGAAGCTTTCTTT CASSLAMNTEAFF
- TRBJ2-5 - TRBV23-1 TGCGCCAGCAGGGGGGAGACCCAGTACTTC CASRGETQYF
few TRBJ2-7 TRBD1 TRBV30 TGTGCCTGCTCCCAGGGACAGGGCTCTCTTGAGCAGTACTTC CACSQGQGSLEQYF
- TRBJ2-7 - TRBV11-2 TGTGCCAGCAGCCCCGCGGGCAGGGACGCCTACGAGCAGTACTTC CASSPAGRDAYEQYF
medium-sized TRBJ2-7 - TRBV27 TGTGCCAGCAGTTCCCACCACAGGGGGGGCTACGAGCAGTACTTC CASSSHHRGGYEQYF
once TRBJ1-1 TRBD1 TRBV7-6 TGTGCCAGCAGCTTAGCGATGGGACAGGGGATAACTGAAGCTTTCTTT CASSLAMGQGITEAFF
- TRBJ1-5 - TRBV19 TGTGCCAGTAGTAGTCCAGGGAGTAGGGATCAGCCCCAGCATTTT CASSSPGSRDQPQHF
- TRBJ1-2 - TRBV6-1 TGTGCCAGCAGTGACTTCGGACAGCAACTTGAAGGCTACACCTTC CASSDFGQQLEGYTF
- TRBJ2-1 - TRBV27 TGTGCCAGCAGTTTTGGGGGTCCGAACAATGAGCAGTTCTTC CASSFGGPNNEQFF
few TRBJ1-3 - TRBV5-6 TGTGCCAGCAGCTTGTGGGGTAGTTCTGGAAACACCATATATTTT CASSLWGSSGNTIYF
- TRBJ2-1 - TRBV5-1 TGCGCCAGCAGCTTTAGAACACACTACAATGAGCAGTTCTTC CASSFRTHYNEQFF
once TRBJ2-2 TRBD1 TRBV19 TGTGCCAGTAGTATTCTAGGACAGGGGGCCGGGGAGCTGTTTTTT CASSILGQGAGELFF
- TRBJ1-2 TRBD1 TRBV27 TGTGCCAGCAGTTCTACCGGGACAGGGGTAATAGATGGCTACACCTTC CASSSTGTGVIDGYTF
few TRBJ2-2 - TRBV7-6 TGTGCCAGCAGCCCCGAGGTGGGCACCGGGGAGCTGTTTTTT CASSPEVGTGELFF
- TRBJ2-2 - TRBV12-5 TGTGCTAGTGGTTTGAGGCAGGGGCGGACCGGGGAGCTGTTTTTT CASGLRQGRTGELFF
- TRBJ2-7 - TRBV2 TGTGCCAGCAGTGGGGAAGACCGATCCTACGAGCAGTACTTC CASSGEDRSYEQYF
few TRBJ1-5 - TRBV27 TGTGCCAGCAGTTTACTCGCAGGGGTTGGCAATCAGCCCCAGCATTTT CASSLLAGVGNQPQHF
- TRBJ2-7 TRBD1 TRBV18 TGTGCCAGCTCACTCTCCGGGACAGACTACGAGCAGTACTTC CASSLSGTDYEQYF
- TRBJ1-5 - TRBV6-1 TGTGCCAGCAGTGAAGCTAGGCAGCGTCTAAATCAGCCCCAGCATTTT CASSEARQRLNQPQHF
few TRBJ1-5 - TRBV27 TGTGCCAGCAGTCCACAGTATAGCAATCAGCCCCAGCATTTT CASSPQYSNQPQHF
- TRBJ1-1 - TRBV5-4 TGTGCCAGCAGCGAATACAGGGTGGGGAACACTGAAGCTTTCTTT CASSEYRVGNTEAFF
- TRBJ2-7 - TRBV6-5 TGTGCCAGCAGTAATGTGGGACGCGGAGGCTACGAGCAGTACTTC CASSNVGRGGYEQYF
- TRBJ1-1 - TRBV29-1 TGCAGCGTTGGAGCGGGGAACACTGAAGCTTTCTTT CSVGAGNTEAFF
once TRBJ2-1 TRBD2 TRBV4-1 TGCGCCAGCAGCCAAGATCGGGGACTAGCGGGTTACTCCTACAATGAGCAGTTCTTC CASSQDRGLAGYSYNEQFF
- TRBJ2-1 TRBD1 TRBV7-7 TGTGCCAGCAGCCCCGAAAGGGGGCAGGAGCAGTTCTTC CASSPERGQEQFF
few TRBJ1-2 TRBD1 TRBV10-1 TGCGCCAGCAGTGAAGGGACAGGAGACCTCTATGGCTACACCTTC CASSEGTGDLYGYTF
many TRBJ2-1 - TRBV5-1 TGCGCCAGCAGCTTGGAATTGACAGGACTTGACAATGAGCAGTTCTTC CASSLELTGLDNEQFF
- TRBJ1-5 - TRBV9 TGTGCCAGCAGCGTAGCCGGCAACAATCAGCCCCAGCATTTT CASSVAGNNQPQHF
- TRBJ1-4 TRBD1 TRBV6-1 TGTGCCAGCAGTGAGCAGGGGGCGGTTTCAACTAATGAAAAACTGTTTTTT CASSEQGAVSTNEKLFF
- TRBJ1-1 - TRBV2 TGTGCCAGCAGACGAGACGGGAATTCTGAAGCTTTCTTT CASRRDGNSEAFF
- TRBJ2-2 TRBD2 TRBV7-8 TGTGCCAGCAGAACCCTTAGCGGGGGCACCGGGGAGCTGTTTTTT CASRTLSGGTGELFF
- TRBJ2-7 TRBD1 TRBV7-6 TGTGCCAGCAGCCTCCGGACAGGGAGCTCCTACGAGCAGTACTTC CASSLRTGSSYEQYF
- TRBJ1-6 TRBD1 TRBV19 TGTGCCAGTAGTTCGCAGACAGGGGATGGTTCACCCCTCCACTTT CASSSQTGDGSPLHF
- TRBJ2-2 - TRBV14 TGTGCCAGCAGCCAAGAAGGAGGGTTGGCGACCGGGGAGCTGTTTTTT CASSQEGGLATGELFF
- TRBJ2-3 TRBD2 TRBV4-1 TGCGCCAGCAGCCGTATAGCTTCTAGCGGACTAAGCACAGATACGCAGTATTTT CASSRIASSGLSTDTQYF
- TRBJ2-1 - TRBV7-8 TGTGCCAGCAGCTTAGGAGGGGATTGGTCCTACAATGAGCAGTTCTTC CASSLGGDWSYNEQFF